This T cell receptor (beta chain) was identified during a study of T-cell reconstitution after alpha-beta-depleted transplantation in children. Study-level results: T-cell numbers and diversity, one year after transplant, stemmed largely from T cells that were newly produced. Some patients showed high day-60 TCRbeta diversity, which derived from surviving recipient T cells and thymic progenitors. In patients about two months after transplant, alpha-beta T cells reportedly arose from several hundred expanded graft clones.

The count of this clonotype is one. The antigen is not known. The junction shows a germline mismatch at one end, possibly a read error. The TCRbeta library incorporated unique molecular identifiers. TCRdb ran MiXCR on the PCR reads and lists one entry per CDR3 protein. The sample contains about 200,000 distinct CDR3 sequences, 6.6% of which appear only once. This receptor was taken from a boy between 2 and 10 years old with acute lymphoblastic leukemia, due to receive a stem cell transplant. Material: PBMCs, obtained before TCRalphabeta/CD19-depleted stem cell transplant.

Here the CDR3 DNA reads TGCAGCGTTGGCTACAATGAGCATTTCTTC. This translates into CSVGYNEHFF. The chain links TRBV29-1 to TRBJ2-1, with D unclear. This CDR3 spans 10 amino acids. Germline V gene data show CDR1 as SQVTM and CDR2 as ANQGSEA.